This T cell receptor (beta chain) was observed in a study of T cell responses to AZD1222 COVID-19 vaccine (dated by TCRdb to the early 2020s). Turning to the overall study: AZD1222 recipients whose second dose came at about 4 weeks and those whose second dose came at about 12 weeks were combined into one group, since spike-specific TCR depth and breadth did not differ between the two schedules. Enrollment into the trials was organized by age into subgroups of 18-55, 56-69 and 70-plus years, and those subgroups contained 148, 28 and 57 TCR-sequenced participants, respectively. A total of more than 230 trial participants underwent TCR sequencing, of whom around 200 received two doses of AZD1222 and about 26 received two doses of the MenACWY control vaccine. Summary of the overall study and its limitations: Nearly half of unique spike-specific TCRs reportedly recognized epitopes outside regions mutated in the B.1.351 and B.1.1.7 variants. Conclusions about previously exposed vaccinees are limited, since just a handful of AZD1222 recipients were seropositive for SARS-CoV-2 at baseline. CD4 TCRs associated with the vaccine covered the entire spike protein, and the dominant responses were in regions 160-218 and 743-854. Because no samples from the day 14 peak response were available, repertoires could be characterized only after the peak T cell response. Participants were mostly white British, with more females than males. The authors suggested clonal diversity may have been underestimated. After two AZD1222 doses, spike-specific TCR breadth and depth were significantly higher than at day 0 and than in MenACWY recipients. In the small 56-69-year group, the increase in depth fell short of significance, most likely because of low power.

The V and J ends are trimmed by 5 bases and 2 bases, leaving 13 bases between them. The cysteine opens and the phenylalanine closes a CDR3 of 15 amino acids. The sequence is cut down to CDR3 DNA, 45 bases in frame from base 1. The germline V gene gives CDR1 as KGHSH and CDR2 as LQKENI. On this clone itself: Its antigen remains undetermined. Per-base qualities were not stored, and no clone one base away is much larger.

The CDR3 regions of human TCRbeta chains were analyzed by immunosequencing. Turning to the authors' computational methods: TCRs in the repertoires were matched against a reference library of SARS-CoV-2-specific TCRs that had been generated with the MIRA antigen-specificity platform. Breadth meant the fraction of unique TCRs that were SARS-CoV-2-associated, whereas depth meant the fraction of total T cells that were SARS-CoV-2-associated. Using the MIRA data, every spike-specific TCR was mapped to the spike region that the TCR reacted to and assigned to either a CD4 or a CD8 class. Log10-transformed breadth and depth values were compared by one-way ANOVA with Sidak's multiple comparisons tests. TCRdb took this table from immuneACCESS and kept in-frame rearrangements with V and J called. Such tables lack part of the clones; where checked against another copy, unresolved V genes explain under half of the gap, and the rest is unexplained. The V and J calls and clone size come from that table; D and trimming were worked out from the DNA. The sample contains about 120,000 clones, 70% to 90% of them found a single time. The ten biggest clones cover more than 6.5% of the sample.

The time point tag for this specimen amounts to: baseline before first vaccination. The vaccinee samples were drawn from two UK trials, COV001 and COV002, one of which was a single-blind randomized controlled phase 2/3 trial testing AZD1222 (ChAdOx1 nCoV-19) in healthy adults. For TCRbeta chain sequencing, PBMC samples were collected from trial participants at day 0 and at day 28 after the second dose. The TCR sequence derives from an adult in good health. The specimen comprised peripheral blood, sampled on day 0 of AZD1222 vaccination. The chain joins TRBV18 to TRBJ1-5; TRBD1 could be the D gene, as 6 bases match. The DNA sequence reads TGTGCCAGCTCATCGGGCCGACAGGGCAATCAGCCCCAGCATTTT. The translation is CASSSGRQGNQPQHF. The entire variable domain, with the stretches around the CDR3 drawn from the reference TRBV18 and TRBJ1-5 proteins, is NAGVMQNPRHLVRRRGQEARLRCSPMKGHSHVYWYRQLPEEGLKFMVYLQKENIIDESGMPKERFSAEFPKEGPSILRIQQVVRGDSAAYFCASSSGRQGNQPQHFGDGTRLSIL.